This entry features one T cell receptor beta chain sequence. The antigen is not known. The CDR3 runs to 17 residues. The V gene end was trimmed by 3 bases and the J gene end by 2 bases; junction bases not matched to a gene: 6. The germline V gene encodes CDR1 MNHEY and CDR2 SMNVEV (reference sequence). The sample comes from a study of cytomegalovirus exposure and HLA in healthy donors. Study-level points and caveats: An Asian-associated ancestry cluster reportedly showed fewer N-insertions than the approximately 660-donor mean in a later analysis. As a later analysis revealed, the rate of TCR association differed by HLA locus, with DRB1 most and HLA-C fewest. A missense DCLRE1C variant was associated with V- and J-gene trimming of TCR beta chains in a later analysis, and an independent cohort replicated the association. The productive fraction for most TCR beta V segments was about 87% or about 30% in an earlier analysis.

The study ran its PCR with 60 Vbeta and 13 Jbeta primers. Produced via immunoSEQ multiplex PCR; TCRdb's table is partial and in-frame only. This table lists about 130,000 clones. The chain carries TRBV27 and TRBJ1-4; 10 bases match TRBD1. The sample taken for sequencing was PBMCs. This receptor was identified in an older woman in good health and CMV-seronegative. CDR3 in DNA: TGTGCCAGCAGTTTTTTCCCGGGACAGGGGACTAATGAAAAACTGTTTTTT. Translation gives CASSFFPGQGTNEKLFF. Based on the CDR3 plus reference TRBV27 and TRBJ1-4, the full variable domain is EAQVTQNPRYLITVTGKKLTVTCSQNMNHEYMSWYRQDPGLGLRQIYYSMNVEVTDKGDVPEGYKVSRKEKRNFPLILESPSPNQTSLYFCASSFFPGQGTNEKLFFGSGTQLSVL.